Listed here are 10 T cell receptor beta chains from one sample, sequenced in a study of post-analysis software for immune sequencing data. Whole-study findings and limits: About 5 TRBV segments (TRBV5-6, TRBV5-1 and TRBV20-1 among them) occurred more frequently in patients than in controls.

Presence of unique molecular identifiers characterized the TCR beta cDNA libraries. TCRdb re-called the PCR reads with MiXCR, one entry per CDR3 protein. The sample has 600,000 to 750,000 distinct CDR3 sequences, approximately 60% seen once; the top ten hold approximately 11%. These TCRs' antigens remain unknown. Sequencing was performed on blood. The receptor source for this set is a girl aged 2 to 9 with multiple sclerosis.

The genes are TRBV5-1 and TRBJ1-2; 7 nucleotides align to TRBD1. V lost 0 bases and J lost 4; bases outside the gene matches: 6. The CDR3 is 15 residues long. The V gene's germline CDR1 is SGHRS and CDR2 YFSETQ. CDR3 in amino acids: CASSLASGQIYGYTF. CDR3 sequence (DNA): TGCGCCAGCAGCTTGGCCTCGGGACAGATCTATGGCTACACCTTC.

This clonotype was counted only a few times. The V and J genes are TRBV27 and TRBJ2-1; 10 bases fit TRBD2. V shed 5 bases, J shed 2 bases, and the junction held 0 bases outside the gene matches. The germline V gene has CDR1 MNHEY and CDR2 SMNVEV (reference sequence). CDR3 length: 14 amino acids. The CDR3 here is CASSTSGAYNEQFF. CDR3 DNA sequence: TGTGCCAGCAGTACTAGCGGGGCCTACAATGAGCAGTTCTTC.

This sequence joins TRBV6-5 and TRBJ1-1; 7 nucleotides align to TRBD1. This CDR3 contains 13 residues. Germline V gene lookup returns CDR1 MNHEY and CDR2 SVGAGI. V trimming: 8 bases; J trimming: 4 bases; junction bases outside the gene matches: 7. In DNA form, the CDR3 reads TGTGCCAGCTTGGGACAGACCGGCACTGAAGCTTTCTTT. Protein sequence: CASLGQTGTEAFF.

This rearrangement joins TRBV25-1 to TRBJ2-5; 8 nucleotides line up with TRBD1. V dropped 7 bases and J dropped 1; count of bases not matched to a gene: 5. The CDR3 is 14 amino acids. The germline V gene encodes CDR1 MGHDK and CDR2 SYGVNS. The CDR3 here is CASNTGQGQETQYF. The DNA of the CDR3 is TGTGCCAGCAATACCGGACAGGGCCAAGAGACCCAGTACTTC.

V gene TRBV7-9 combines with J gene TRBJ2-3, with 9 bases lining up with TRBD1. Germline CDR1 SEHNR, CDR2 FQNEAQ (reference sequence). There are 14 residues in the CDR3. The trim removed 7 bases at V and 2 bases at J, leaving 4 bases unmatched. The DNA for the CDR3 is TGTGCCAGCACCCGGGACAGGGACACAGATACGCAGTATTTT. Translated: CASTRDRDTDTQYF.

This clonotype was picked up a small number of times. J is TRBJ2-7 and V is TRBV4-1; 13 positions match TRBD2. CDR3 length: 16 residues. The V gene end was trimmed by 4 bases and the J gene end by 4 bases; junction bases not matched to a gene: 7. In germline, CDR1 is MGHRA, CDR2 YSYEKL. CDR3 sequence reads: CASSLRLAGGQYEQYF. The CDR3 DNA reads TGCGCCAGCAGCCTGCGACTAGCGGGAGGTCAGTACGAGCAGTACTTC.

This CDR3 reads CASSSGTREPSYNSPLHF. The CDR3 DNA sequence: TGCGCCAGCAGCTCCGGAACCAGGGAACCCTCCTATAATTCACCCCTCCACTTT. The V call is TRBV5-1, the J call TRBJ1-6, with D possibly being TRBD1 (5 bases). CDR1 is SGHRS, CDR2 YFSETQ, per germline. The CDR3 is made up of 18 amino acids. The V end was cut by 3 bases, the J end by 0 bases, with 16 bases between.

The V call is TRBV2, the J call TRBJ2-1; D might be TRBD2 (6 bases). Trimming left V 2 bases short and J 9 bases short, with 14 bases between. The germline V gene encodes CDR1 SNHLY and CDR2 FYNNEI. This CDR3 comprises 14 residues. CDR3 nucleotide sequence: TGTGCCAGCAGTGAAAACGCGGGGCGGGGTGAGCAGTTCTTC. It encodes CASSENAGRGEQFF.

The rearrangement uses TRBV6-6 and TRBJ1-6, with a weak D call TRBD1 (5 bases). This CDR3 is built from 14 residues. V lost 4 bases to trimming and J lost 7 bases, with 11 bases between them. Germline loops: CDR1 MNHNY, CDR2 SVGAGI (reference sequence). This CDR3 is CASSSYRHNSPLHF. The CDR3, as DNA: TGTGCCAGCAGTTCCTACAGGCACAATTCACCCCTCCACTTT.

V and J are TRBV9 and TRBJ2-1, with 8 bases that match TRBD2. Trimming cost V 2 bases and J 4 bases; bases outside gene matches: 11. The length of the CDR3 is 17 residues. The germline gives CDR1 SGDLS, CDR2 YYNGEE. CDR3 nucleotides: TGTGCCAGCAGCGTGGTAGCGGGGCTCGCCATATACAATGAGCAGTTCTTC. It yields the protein CASSVVAGLAIYNEQFF. Full variable domain (missing parts from reference TRBV9 and TRBJ2-1): DSGVTQTPKHLITATGQRVTLRCSPRSGDLSVYWYQQSLDQGLQFLIQYYNGEERAKGNILERFSAQQFPDLHSELNLSSLELGDSALYFCASSVVAGLAIYNEQFFGPGTRLTVL.